This TCR beta chain was retrieved from a study of beta chain features in type 1 diabetes. The isolated RNA, all of it, was reverse transcribed, so expressed TCRB transcripts were what got sequenced. Repertoires were generated with immunoSEQ multiplex PCR, while TCRdb's copy carries only in-frame clones and drops some. The sample includes around 500,000 clones, roughly 10% of them seen just once. This CDR3 is 14 amino acids long. Trimming at V came to 3 bases and at J to 4 bases, leaving 2 bases not matched to a gene. Germline CDR1 reads SGHAT; CDR2 reads FQDESV (reference sequence). The material sequenced was naive CD4+ T cells from blood. The source is a woman between 18 and 29 years old in good health. The rearrangement links TRBV11-1 to TRBJ2-2, with TRBD1 matching over 7 bases. The CDR3 here is CASSLTGSTGELFF. The CDR3 DNA reads as TGTGCCAGCAGCTTGACAGGGTCCACCGGGGAGCTGTTTTTT.